This is a list of T cell receptor beta chains from one sample in a study of blood T cell repertoires in COVID-19. Assay used: immunoSEQ multiplex PCR; TCRdb lists only in-frame clones, some missing. The repertoire has approximately 240,000 clones, 83% of them found once; the top ten carry less than 6.5%. Source material: peripheral blood. These receptors all come from a human donor in a cohort sampled during active COVID-19. Both conserved end residues are part of each CDR3. Fields, in order: CDR3 length, clone size, D gene, V gene, J gene, CDR3 DNA, CDR3 protein. D genes are given only for firm matches. Clone size appears in some rows only: once, few, many, or a class for an expanded clone.

cdr3_length: 14; clone_size: -; d_call: -; v_call: TRBV6-5; j_call: TRBJ1-1; cdr3_nt: TGTGCCAGCAGTTCCAGAGGGGGAGAAACTGAAGCTTTCTTT; cdr3_aa: CASSSRGGETEAFF
cdr3_length: 14; clone_size: -; d_call: TRBD1; v_call: TRBV6-5; j_call: TRBJ1-1; cdr3_nt: TGTGCCAGCAGTTCAGGGGGCGGGTACACTGAAGCTTTCTTT; cdr3_aa: CASSSGGGYTEAFF
cdr3_length: 14; clone_size: -; d_call: -; v_call: TRBV12-5; j_call: TRBJ2-1; cdr3_nt: TGTGCTAGTGGTTTGAAGGCAGGCTACAATGAGCAGTTCTTC; cdr3_aa: CASGLKAGYNEQFF
cdr3_length: 18; clone_size: -; d_call: TRBD1; v_call: TRBV2; j_call: TRBJ1-5; cdr3_nt: TGTGCCAGCAGTACTTCCCGGGACAGGGGGCTGGTCGATCAGCCCCAGCATTTT; cdr3_aa: CASSTSRDRGLVDQPQHF
cdr3_length: 11; clone_size: few; d_call: -; v_call: TRBV3-1/TRBV3-2; j_call: TRBJ2-1; cdr3_nt: TGTGCCAGCAGCTCATACAATGAGCAGTTCTTC; cdr3_aa: CASSSYNEQFF
cdr3_length: 12; clone_size: -; d_call: -; v_call: TRBV5-1; j_call: TRBJ1-2; cdr3_nt: TGCGCCAGCAGCTTGGGTTCTGATGGCTACACCTTC; cdr3_aa: CASSLGSDGYTF
cdr3_length: 14; clone_size: -; d_call: -; v_call: TRBV11-2; j_call: TRBJ2-3; cdr3_nt: TGTGCCAGCAGCCCGGGGACTCGCACAGATACGCAGTATTTT; cdr3_aa: CASSPGTRTDTQYF
cdr3_length: 13; clone_size: once; d_call: TRBD1; v_call: TRBV12-3/TRBV12-4; j_call: TRBJ2-4; cdr3_nt: TGTGCCAGCAGTTCCGCAGGGGGAGCCGTTCAGTACTTC; cdr3_aa: CASSSAGGAVQYF
cdr3_length: 16; clone_size: -; d_call: TRBD1; v_call: TRBV7-9; j_call: TRBJ2-1; cdr3_nt: TGTGCCAGCAGCTTAGGATTTACCGGGACAGGGGATGAGCAGTTCTTC; cdr3_aa: CASSLGFTGTGDEQFF
cdr3_length: 13; clone_size: -; d_call: TRBD1; v_call: TRBV24-1; j_call: TRBJ1-1; cdr3_nt: TGTGCCACCACCCATACAGGGGGCACTGAAGCTTTCTTT; cdr3_aa: CATTHTGGTEAFF
cdr3_length: 17; clone_size: -; d_call: TRBD2; v_call: TRBV10-3; j_call: TRBJ2-4; cdr3_nt: TGTGCCATCAGTGATCCGGGACTAGAACTAGCCAAAAACATTCAGTACTTC; cdr3_aa: CAISDPGLELAKNIQYF
cdr3_length: 15; clone_size: -; d_call: TRBD2; v_call: TRBV30; j_call: TRBJ2-5; cdr3_nt: TGTGCCTGGAGCATTAGCGGGGGGGCCCGAGAGACCCAGTACTTC; cdr3_aa: CAWSISGGARETQYF
cdr3_length: 15; clone_size: -; d_call: -; v_call: TRBV5-1; j_call: TRBJ2-7; cdr3_nt: TGCGCCAGCAGCTTGACTCAGGGGTCCTACTACGAGCAGTACTTC; cdr3_aa: CASSLTQGSYYEQYF
cdr3_length: 14; clone_size: -; d_call: TRBD1; v_call: TRBV18; j_call: TRBJ2-7; cdr3_nt: TGTGCCAGCTCACCAGGACAGGGACCGTACGAGCAGTACTTC; cdr3_aa: CASSPGQGPYEQYF
cdr3_length: 16; clone_size: -; d_call: -; v_call: TRBV27; j_call: TRBJ1-6; cdr3_nt: TGTGCCAGCAGTTTGGACCAGGGTTCCTATAATTCACCCCTCCACTTT; cdr3_aa: CASSLDQGSYNSPLHF
cdr3_length: 17; clone_size: -; d_call: TRBD1; v_call: TRBV18; j_call: TRBJ1-4; cdr3_nt: TGTGCCAGCTCACCACCTCCGGGACAGGGAACAACTGAAAAACTGTTTTTT; cdr3_aa: CASSPPPGQGTTEKLFF
cdr3_length: 14; clone_size: -; d_call: TRBD1; v_call: TRBV19; j_call: TRBJ1-6; cdr3_nt: TGTGCCAGTAGTCGAGGACAGGGGGATTCACCCCTCCACTTT; cdr3_aa: CASSRGQGDSPLHF
cdr3_length: 15; clone_size: once; d_call: -; v_call: TRBV6-6; j_call: TRBJ2-3; cdr3_nt: TGTGCCAGCAGATTAGGGCCTGGGAGGACAGATACGCAGTATTTT; cdr3_aa: CASRLGPGRTDTQYF
cdr3_length: 17; clone_size: -; d_call: TRBD1; v_call: TRBV4-1; j_call: TRBJ1-3; cdr3_nt: TGCGCCAGCAGCCTCCGACAGGGGGCAAACTCTGGAAACACCATATATTTT; cdr3_aa: CASSLRQGANSGNTIYF
cdr3_length: 14; clone_size: -; d_call: TRBD1; v_call: TRBV5-1; j_call: TRBJ1-4; cdr3_nt: TGCGCCAGCTGCCGCGGGACAGGAAGGGAAAAACTGTTTTTT; cdr3_aa: CASCRGTGREKLFF
cdr3_length: 14; clone_size: -; d_call: TRBD1; v_call: TRBV3-1/TRBV3-2; j_call: TRBJ2-2; cdr3_nt: TGTGCCAGCACTTCGACAGGGGACACCGGGGAGCTGTTTTTT; cdr3_aa: CASTSTGDTGELFF
cdr3_length: 14; clone_size: once; d_call: -; v_call: TRBV28; j_call: TRBJ2-3; cdr3_nt: TGTGCCAGCAGTTTACAGATAAGCACAGATACGCAGTATTTT; cdr3_aa: CASSLQISTDTQYF
cdr3_length: 15; clone_size: -; d_call: TRBD1; v_call: TRBV11-3; j_call: TRBJ2-3; cdr3_nt: TGTGCCAGCAGCCTTGGACAGGCGAACACAGATACGCAGTATTTT; cdr3_aa: CASSLGQANTDTQYF
cdr3_length: 14; clone_size: -; d_call: -; v_call: TRBV27; j_call: TRBJ2-2; cdr3_nt: TGTGCCAGCCGGCGGGACGTTAACACCGGGGAGCTGTTTTTT; cdr3_aa: CASRRDVNTGELFF
cdr3_length: 14; clone_size: -; d_call: -; v_call: TRBV4-2; j_call: TRBJ1-2; cdr3_nt: TGTGCCAGCAGCCAACCCGGGGGGAACTATGGCTACACCTTC; cdr3_aa: CASSQPGGNYGYTF
cdr3_length: 18; clone_size: once; d_call: TRBD2; v_call: TRBV7-6; j_call: TRBJ2-3; cdr3_nt: TGTGCCAGCAGCCGACTAGCGGGGGGACTCTCTAGCACAGATACGCAGTATTTT; cdr3_aa: CASSRLAGGLSSTDTQYF
cdr3_length: 15; clone_size: many; d_call: -; v_call: TRBV2; j_call: TRBJ2-2; cdr3_nt: TGTGCCAGCAGACCGTTGAGAGGGAGGACCGGGGAGCTGTTTTTT; cdr3_aa: CASRPLRGRTGELFF
cdr3_length: 14; clone_size: -; d_call: -; v_call: TRBV19; j_call: TRBJ2-3; cdr3_nt: TGTGCCAGTAGTATCGCGGGCAACACAGATACGCAGTATTTT; cdr3_aa: CASSIAGNTDTQYF
cdr3_length: 18; clone_size: -; d_call: TRBD2; v_call: TRBV10-1; j_call: TRBJ2-1; cdr3_nt: TGCGCCAGCAGTATGACTAGCGGGAGGCGACTAAACTACAATGAGCAGTTCTTC; cdr3_aa: CASSMTSGRRLNYNEQFF
cdr3_length: 14; clone_size: once; d_call: -; v_call: TRBV5-6; j_call: TRBJ2-1; cdr3_nt: TGTGCCAGCAGCACAGGACAGTACAACAATGAGCAGTTCTTC; cdr3_aa: CASSTGQYNNEQFF
cdr3_length: 14; clone_size: few; d_call: -; v_call: TRBV15; j_call: TRBJ1-2; cdr3_nt: TGTGCCACCAGCAGTGAACGATCGCGAGGTGGCTACACCTTC; cdr3_aa: CATSSERSRGGYTF
cdr3_length: 14; clone_size: -; d_call: TRBD2; v_call: TRBV14; j_call: TRBJ2-1; cdr3_nt: TGTGCCAGCAGCCTCCTAGGACTAGGGAATGAGCAGTTCTTC; cdr3_aa: CASSLLGLGNEQFF
cdr3_length: 16; clone_size: few; d_call: -; v_call: TRBV19; j_call: TRBJ1-4; cdr3_nt: TGTGCCAGTTGTTCAAAGTATTCAGAAGGAGATGAAAAACTGTTTTTT; cdr3_aa: CASCSKYSEGDEKLFF
cdr3_length: 15; clone_size: -; d_call: TRBD2; v_call: TRBV28; j_call: TRBJ2-2; cdr3_nt: TGTGCCAGCATGGGGAGCGGGGTTAACACCGGGGAGCTGTTTTTT; cdr3_aa: CASMGSGVNTGELFF
cdr3_length: 15; clone_size: -; d_call: TRBD1; v_call: TRBV7-9; j_call: TRBJ2-1; cdr3_nt: TGTGCCAGCAGCTTAGGGACAGGGGTTATCAATGAGCAGTTCTTC; cdr3_aa: CASSLGTGVINEQFF
cdr3_length: 14; clone_size: -; d_call: TRBD1; v_call: TRBV5-1; j_call: TRBJ2-1; cdr3_nt: TGCGCCAGCAGCTTGTCCGACCCGGGACAGGGAGTATTCTTC; cdr3_aa: CASSLSDPGQGVFF
cdr3_length: 15; clone_size: few; d_call: TRBD1; v_call: TRBV28; j_call: TRBJ2-2; cdr3_nt: TGTGCCAGCAGTTCCGCCGGACAGGGAACCGGGGAGCTGTTTTTT; cdr3_aa: CASSSAGQGTGELFF
cdr3_length: 15; clone_size: -; d_call: -; v_call: TRBV5-8; j_call: TRBJ1-6; cdr3_nt: TGTGCCAGCAGCTTGGGCGGGGAGGTATATTCACCCCTCCACTTT; cdr3_aa: CASSLGGEVYSPLHF
cdr3_length: 11; clone_size: -; d_call: -; v_call: TRBV20-1; j_call: TRBJ2-3; cdr3_nt: TGCAGTGCTACCTACACAGATACGCAGTATTTT; cdr3_aa: CSATYTDTQYF
cdr3_length: 16; clone_size: once; d_call: -; v_call: TRBV5-1; j_call: TRBJ2-7; cdr3_nt: TGCGCCCGCAGTCGTGGGGGGGGCGGGACCACCTACGAGCAGTACTTC; cdr3_aa: CARSRGGGGTTYEQYF